This T cell receptor beta chain was documented in a study of T cell responses to AZD1222 COVID-19 vaccine. Pooled in the analysis were second doses at about 4 or about 12 weeks. On this clone: Its target is not known.

Clones were read by immunoSEQ multiplex PCR, and TCRdb kept only the in-frame ones, dropping some. The sample has around 100,000 clones, 87% seen once; the top ten hold 2% to 3%. Study results and caveats: Spike-specific TCR breadth and depth grew following two AZD1222 doses.

V lost 3 bases to trimming and J lost 7 bases, with 7 bases between them. This CDR3 region has 12 residues. Germline lookup yields CDR1 SNHLY and CDR2 FYNNEI. V is TRBV2 and J is TRBJ2-1; no definite D call. This TCR came from an adult who received the AZD1222 COVID-19 vaccine. The input for sequencing was peripheral blood, taken 28 days after the second AZD1222 dose. CDR3 protein: CASSDTGNEQFF. CDR3 coding DNA: TGTGCCAGCAGTGATACTGGTAATGAGCAGTTCTTC.